A single sample gave rise to the 25 T cell receptor beta chains below, sequenced in a study of T cell responses to AZD1222 COVID-19 vaccine. Generated by immunoSEQ multiplex PCR, the TCRdb table keeps only in-frame clones and is missing some. The sample holds some 130,000 clones, about 85% seen once. Sequenced here: peripheral blood, sampled on day 0 of AZD1222 vaccination. The receptors come from an adult in good health.

J is TRBJ1-5 and V is TRBV19, with TRBD1 matching over 7 bases. The CDR3 runs 14 residues. The trim removed 9 bases at V and 4 bases at J, leaving 9 bases unmatched. CDR1 LNHDA and CDR2 SQIVND come from the germline V gene (reference sequence). The CDR3 region is CASPSGTANQPQHF. Written as DNA, the CDR3 is TGTGCCAGCCCGAGCGGGACAGCTAATCAGCCCCAGCATTTT.

The CDR3 loop is CASSQMAGYGYTF. In nucleotides, the CDR3 is TGTGCCAGCAGCCAAATGGCAGGCTATGGCTACACCTTC. V is TRBV3-1 (or the pseudogene TRBV3-2) and J is TRBJ1-2; D is unclear. CDR3 size: 13 residues. Germline values: CDR1 LGHDT, CDR2 YNNKEL (reference sequence). The ends were cut back, 2 bases at V and 4 bases at J, with 8 bases in the middle.

The rearrangement links TRBV10-1 to TRBJ2-5; D remains unclear. Germline V CDR1 and CDR2: WNHNN, SYGVQD (reference sequence). The CDR3 contains 13 residues. The V end lost 6 bases, the J end lost 5 bases, and 13 bases lay between the germline ends. The CDR3 nucleotides read TGCGCCAGCAGCGCCGATCAGAGGGAGACCCAGTACTTC. Protein: CASSADQRETQYF.

V gene TRBV11-2 combines with J gene TRBJ1-2; 9 nucleotides match TRBD1. Germline trimming cut 1 base from V and 6 bases from J; bases unmatched to any gene: 9. This CDR3 comprises 16 residues. CDR1 and CDR2 (germline): SGHAT, FQNNGV. CDR3 nucleotide sequence: TGTGCCAGCAGCTTAGTTAAAAGAGGGACAGGGAATGGCTACACCTTC. Amino acid sequence: CASSLVKRGTGNGYTF.

In regard to this clone: An end of the junction does not agree with germline; a read error may underlie this. The V gene is TRBV9, the J gene TRBJ1-2, with 7 bases that match TRBD1. Germline loops: CDR1 SGDLS, CDR2 YYNGEE. The CDR3 covers 13 residues. The DNA for the CDR3 is TGTGCCACCAAGTTTCAGGACAGGTCCCTTGGAGTCTTC. It translates to CATKFQDRSLGVF.

The rearrangement links TRBV4-2 to TRBJ2-3, with 11 bases lining up with TRBD2. Germline CDR1 and CDR2: LGHNA and YNFKEQ. CDR3 size: 15 residues. Trimming cost V 5 bases and J 8 bases; bases outside gene matches: 9. CDR3 nucleotide sequence: TGTGCCAGCAGCGTTAGCGGGGGGGCCGAATTTACGCAGTATTTT. Amino acid sequence: CASSVSGGAEFTQYF.

V and J are TRBV9 and TRBJ2-1; TRBD2 matches 14 bases. The CDR3 extends over 16 amino acids. Germline V gene data show CDR1 as SGDLS and CDR2 as YYNGEE. Trimming cost V 0 bases and J 6 bases; bases outside gene matches: 2. DNA for the CDR3: TGTGCCAGCAGCGTAGACGGGACTAGCGGGAGCAATGAGCAGTTCTTC. Translation: CASSVDGTSGSNEQFF. Variable domain in full (rest from reference TRBV9 and TRBJ2-1): DSGVTQTPKHLITATGQRVTLRCSPRSGDLSVYWYQQSLDQGLQFLIQYYNGEERAKGNILERFSAQQFPDLHSELNLSSLELGDSALYFCASSVDGTSGSNEQFFGPGTRLTVL.

The rearrangement links TRBV5-4 to TRBJ1-1; D is undetermined. The germline V gene has CDR1 SGHNT and CDR2 YYREEE (reference sequence). V dropped 0 bases and J dropped 2 bases, with 8 bases sitting between them. This CDR3 contains 14 residues. CDR3 loop: CASSLETANTEAFF. The CDR3 DNA reads as TGTGCCAGCAGCTTGGAAACAGCCAACACTGAAGCTTTCTTT.

The J gene is TRBJ2-3, the V gene TRBV6-5; 8 positions agree with TRBD1. Germline V gives CDR1 MNHEY, CDR2 SVGAGI. The CDR3 has 14 residues. Trimming took 7 bases from V and 5 from J; bases not matched to a gene: 8. CDR3 in amino acids: CASNRGAIGDTQYF. In DNA form, the CDR3 reads TGTGCCAGCAACAGGGGGGCGATCGGAGATACGCAGTATTTT.

This rearrangement joins TRBV9 to TRBJ2-2, with 7 nucleotides matching TRBD1. The CDR3 totals 16 residues. Germline V lookup: CDR1 SGDLS, CDR2 YYNGEE. Trimming took 6 bases from V and 1 from J; bases not matched to a gene: 9. CDR3 coding DNA: TGTGCCAGCACCCGTAGTGGGGACAGGAACACCGGGGAGCTGTTTTTT. It is translated as CASTRSGDRNTGELFF.

The V gene is TRBV5-1, the J gene TRBJ2-2; maybe TRBD1 (7 bases). V was clipped by 2 bases and J by 3 bases, with 17 bases between them. The CDR3 has 17 amino acids. Germline V gene sequence: CDR1 SGHRS, CDR2 YFSETQ. The CDR3 region is CASSLTTRGTDTGELFF. In DNA, the CDR3 is TGCGCCAGCAGCTTAACGACCCGCGGGACAGACACCGGGGAGCTGTTTTTT.

In DNA form, the CDR3 reads TGTGCCAGCAGCCCCCGGACCACCGGGGAGCTGTTTTTT. Its translation is CASSPRTTGELFF. The gene calls are TRBV11-3 and TRBJ2-2, with D hard to call. The CDR3 length is 13 residues. V dropped 5 bases and J dropped 4 bases, with 8 bases sitting between them. CDR1 is SGHNT, CDR2 YENEEA, per germline.

V and J are TRBV19 and TRBJ2-1; a possible D gene is TRBD2 (6 bases). Germline V CDR1 and CDR2: LNHDA, SQIVND (reference sequence). V lost 3 bases and J 8 bases, leaving 14 bases between the germline ends. The CDR3 is made up of 14 amino acids. Written as DNA, the CDR3 is TGTGCCAGTAGTATCGGGACTGCCCAACATGAGCAGTTCTTC. Its translation is CASSIGTAQHEQFF.

This sequence joins TRBV6-6 and TRBJ2-7; tentative D call: TRBD1 (6 bases). V was pared by 5 bases and J by 2 bases, with 10 bases between. The CDR3 is 13 residues long. CDR1 and CDR2 (germline): MNHNY, SVGAGI (reference sequence). The CDR3 DNA reads as TGTGCCAGCAGTGGGGACACTGCCTACGAGCAGTACTTC. It specifies CASSGDTAYEQYF.

This rearrangement joins TRBV5-4 to TRBJ2-1; 10 nucleotides match TRBD1. Germline V CDR1 and CDR2: SGHNT, YYREEE (reference sequence). CDR3 length equals 15 residues. V lost 4 bases, J lost 4 bases, and 5 bases stayed unmatched. For the CDR3, the DNA is TGTGCCAGCAGCACCGACAGGGGGCCGTACAATGAGCAGTTCTTC. Residues: CASSTDRGPYNEQFF.

The genes are TRBV28 and TRBJ1-2, with 7 bases lining up with TRBD1. The J segment lost 7 bases and the V segment lost 6 bases, leaving 5 bases of the junction unmatched. The CDR3 has 12 amino acids. Germline CDR1 reads MDHEN; CDR2 reads SYDVKM. CDR3 in DNA: TGTGCCAGCAGCAGACAGGGCGGTGGCTACACCTTC. Translated, it gives CASSRQGGGYTF.

This sequence joins TRBV5-6 and TRBJ2-1, with D possibly called TRBD1 or TRBD2 (7 bases each). The CDR3 has 14 amino acids. Germline assignment: CDR1 SGHDT and CDR2 YYEEEE. The V end lost 0 bases, the J end lost 8 bases, and 12 bases lay between the germline ends. The CDR3 loop reads CASSLGTRGHEQFF. The CDR3 bases are TGTGCCAGCAGCTTGGGGACTAGGGGGCATGAGCAGTTCTTC.

CDR3 sequence: CASSFGPGGADTQYF. For the CDR3, the DNA is TGTGCCAGCAGTTTTGGGCCGGGGGGGGCAGATACGCAGTATTTT. The chain employs TRBV28 and TRBJ2-3, with 8 bases that match TRBD2. There are 15 residues in the CDR3. The ends lost 3 bases at V and 4 bases at J; junction bases unmatched: 6. The germline CDR1 and CDR2 sequences are MDHEN and SYDVKM.

The CDR3 DNA follows: TGTGCCAGCAGCCCCCGGGGGACCTCCGGGGATACGCAGTATTTT. The encoded protein is CASSPRGTSGDTQYF. The chain recombines TRBV7-3 with TRBJ2-3, with D tentatively TRBD2 (6 bases). CDR1 and CDR2 from the germline V gene are SGHTA and FQGTGA. The CDR3 contains 15 residues. V shed 5 bases and J shed 6 bases, with 18 bases lying between them.

V and J are TRBV19 and TRBJ1-5, with D possibly matching TRBD1 (5 bases). Trimming pared 1 base from V and 2 bases from J, leaving 12 bases between. CDR1 and CDR2 from the germline V gene are LNHDA and SQIVND (reference sequence). The CDR3 runs 16 residues. The CDR3 DNA reads TGTGCCAGTAGTATAGTAGGGCAGGGTGGCAATCAGCCCCAGCATTTT. Its translation is CASSIVGQGGNQPQHF.

This clone was counted only a few times. The chain has TRBV27 and TRBJ1-5, with 8 bases lining up with TRBD1. After removal of 5 bases from V and 4 bases from J, the junction contained 10 bases not matched to a gene. The CDR3 extends over 16 amino acids. Per the germline V gene, CDR1 is MNHEY and CDR2 is SMNVEV (reference sequence). CDR3 coding DNA: TGTGCCAGCAGTCCAAATCAAGACAGGGGAAATCAGCCCCAGCATTTT. It codes for CASSPNQDRGNQPQHF.

The rearrangement links TRBV12-3 or TRBV12-4 to TRBJ1-2, with D perhaps TRBD1 (6 bases). The CDR3 has 13 amino acids. Trimming pared 6 bases from V and 6 bases from J, leaving 14 bases between. The CDR3 DNA reads as TGTGCCAGCAGCCAGGGGCAGGTCGATGGCTACACCTTC. Translation: CASSQGQVDGYTF.

The chain carries TRBV19 and TRBJ1-5; tentative D call: TRBD1 (5 bases). V lost 5 bases, J lost 2 bases, and 13 bases lay in between. The CDR3 has 15 residues. Germline V lookup: CDR1 LNHDA, CDR2 SQIVND (reference sequence). CDR3 bases: TGTGCCAGTAGTGGGGGAGGACGAGGCAATCAGCCCCAGCATTTT. Translation: CASSGGGRGNQPQHF.

The chain is built from TRBV12-3 or TRBV12-4 and TRBJ2-7; possible D gene TRBD2, 6 bases. This CDR3 has 11 amino acids. V was clipped by 9 bases and J by 3 bases, with 9 bases between them. Here the CDR3 reads CASLGGYEQYF. The CDR3 region has the DNA TGTGCCAGTCTGGGGGGCTACGAGCAGTACTTC.

V is TRBV24-1 and J is TRBJ2-3; 8 bases match TRBD1. Germline CDR1 KGHDR, CDR2 SFDVKD. V dropped 4 bases and J dropped 1; count of bases not matched to a gene: 9. This CDR3 contains 17 residues. CDR3 sequence reads: CATSDPQPGQGTDTQYF. DNA for the CDR3: TGTGCCACCAGTGACCCCCAACCGGGACAGGGCACAGATACGCAGTATTTT.